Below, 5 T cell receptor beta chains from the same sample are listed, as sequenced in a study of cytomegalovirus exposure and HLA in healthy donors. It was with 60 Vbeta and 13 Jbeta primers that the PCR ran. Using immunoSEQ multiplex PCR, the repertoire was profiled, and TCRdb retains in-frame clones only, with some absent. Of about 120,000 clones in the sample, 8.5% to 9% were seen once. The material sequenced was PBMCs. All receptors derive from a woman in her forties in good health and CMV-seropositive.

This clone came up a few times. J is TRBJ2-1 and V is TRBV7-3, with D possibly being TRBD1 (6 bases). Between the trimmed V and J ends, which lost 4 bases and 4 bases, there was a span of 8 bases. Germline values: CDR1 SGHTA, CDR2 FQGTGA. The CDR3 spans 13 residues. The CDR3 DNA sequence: TGTGCCAGCAGCTATGGACAGTACAATGAGCAGTTCTTC. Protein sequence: CASSYGQYNEQFF.

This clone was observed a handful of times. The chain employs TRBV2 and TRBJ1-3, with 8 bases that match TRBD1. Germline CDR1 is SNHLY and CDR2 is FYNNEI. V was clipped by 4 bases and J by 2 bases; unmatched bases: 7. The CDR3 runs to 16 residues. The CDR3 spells CASSADTGGTGNTIYF. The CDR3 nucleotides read TGTGCCAGCAGTGCCGACACAGGGGGAACTGGAAACACCATATATTTT.

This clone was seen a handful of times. CDR3 sequence (DNA): TGTGCCAGCAGCTTGGCAGGTATGAACACTGAAGCTTTCTTT. Protein: CASSLAGMNTEAFF. The gene calls are TRBV11-3 and TRBJ1-1; D not resolved. This CDR3 contains 14 residues. V was clipped by 3 bases and J by 0 bases, with 8 bases between them. Germline loops: CDR1 SGHNT, CDR2 YENEEA.

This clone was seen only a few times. This chain's CDR3 is CASSSRGLRSYNEQFF. CDR3 nucleotide sequence: TGTGCCAGCAGCTCCCGGGGGTTACGCTCCTACAATGAGCAGTTCTTC. The chain has TRBV7-9 and TRBJ2-1; the D gene is possibly TRBD2 (6 bases). Germline values: CDR1 SEHNR, CDR2 FQNEAQ (reference sequence). The CDR3 loop spans 16 amino acids. The V gene lost 4 bases and the J gene lost 0 bases, with 13 bases spanning the gap.

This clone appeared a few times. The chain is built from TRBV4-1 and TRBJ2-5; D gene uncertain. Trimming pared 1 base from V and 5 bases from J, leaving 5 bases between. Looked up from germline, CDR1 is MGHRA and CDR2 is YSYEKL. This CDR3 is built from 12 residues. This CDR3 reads CASSQGVETQYF. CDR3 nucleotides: TGCGCCAGCAGCCAAGGAGTTGAGACCCAGTACTTC.